The subject of this entry is one T cell receptor (beta chain). Its specificity is unknown. TCRdb reprocessed the RT-PCR reads with MiXCR, giving one entry per CDR3 protein. The sample includes 300,000 to 350,000 distinct CDR3 sequences, 21% of them seen just once. These data are taken from a study of response to subunit inactivated influenza vaccine. Study-wide results and caveats: T cells newly recruited by each seasonal influenza vaccination are few, the authors suggested.

CDR3 length: 18 residues. The germline V gene encodes CDR1 SGHRS and CDR2 YFSETQ. The V gene lost 3 bases and the J gene lost 0 bases, with 19 bases spanning the gap. The sequence was collected from a man between 50 and 75 years old who received an inactivated influenza vaccine. The input for sequencing was PBMCs from blood, taken less than 22 months after vaccination. The chain uses TRBV5-1 and TRBJ1-3; the D gene is possibly TRBD1 (6 bases). Here the CDR3 DNA reads TGCGCCAGCAGCTCTGTGGGGAACAGGGACAACTCTGGAAACACCATATATTTT. Translated: CASSSVGNRDNSGNTIYF.